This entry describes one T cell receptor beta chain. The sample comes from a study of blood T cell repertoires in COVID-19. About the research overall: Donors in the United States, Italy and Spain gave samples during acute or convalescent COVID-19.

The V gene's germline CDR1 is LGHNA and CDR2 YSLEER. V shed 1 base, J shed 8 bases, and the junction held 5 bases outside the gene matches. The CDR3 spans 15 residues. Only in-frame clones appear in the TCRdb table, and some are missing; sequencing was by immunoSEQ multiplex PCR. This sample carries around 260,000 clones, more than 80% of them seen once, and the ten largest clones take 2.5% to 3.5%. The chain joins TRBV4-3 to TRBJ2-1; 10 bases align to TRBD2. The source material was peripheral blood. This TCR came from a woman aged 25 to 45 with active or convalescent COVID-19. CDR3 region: CASSQGSGGVHEQFF. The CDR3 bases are TGCGCCAGCAGCCAAGGGAGCGGGGGGGTGCATGAGCAGTTCTTC.